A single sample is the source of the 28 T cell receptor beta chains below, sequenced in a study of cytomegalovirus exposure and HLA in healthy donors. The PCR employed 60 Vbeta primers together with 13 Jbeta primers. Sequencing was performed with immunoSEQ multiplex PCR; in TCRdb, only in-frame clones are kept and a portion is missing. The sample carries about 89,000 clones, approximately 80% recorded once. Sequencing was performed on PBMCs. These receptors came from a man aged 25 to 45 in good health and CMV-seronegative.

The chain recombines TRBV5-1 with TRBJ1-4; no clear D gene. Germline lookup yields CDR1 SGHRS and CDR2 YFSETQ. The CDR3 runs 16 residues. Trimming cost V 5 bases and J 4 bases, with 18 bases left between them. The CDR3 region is CASSSDLGSHNEKLFF. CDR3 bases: TGCGCCAGCAGTTCGGACTTAGGGTCGCATAATGAAAAACTGTTTTTT.

CDR3 sequence (DNA): TGTGCCAGCAGCCTGGGGACATCTTTGAACACTGAAGCTTTCTTT. Amino acids: CASSLGTSLNTEAFF. The gene calls are TRBV11-1 and TRBJ1-1, with D tentatively TRBD1 (6 bases). Germline CDR1 and CDR2: SGHAT and FQDESV (reference sequence). Trimming took off 5 bases at V and 0 bases at J, with 13 bases between the two ends. The CDR3 has 15 residues.

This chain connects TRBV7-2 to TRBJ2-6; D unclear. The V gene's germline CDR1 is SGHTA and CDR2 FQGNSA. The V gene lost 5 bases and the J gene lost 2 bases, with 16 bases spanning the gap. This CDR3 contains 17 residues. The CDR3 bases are TGTGCCAGCAGCACGCCAACCGGGTCCGCTGGGGCCAACGTCCTGACTTTC. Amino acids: CASSTPTGSAGANVLTF.

Written as DNA, the CDR3 is TGTGCCAGCAGCTTAATGAGGAACACCGGGGAGCTGTTTTTT. This gives the protein CASSLMRNTGELFF. The V gene is TRBV7-8, the J gene TRBJ2-2; D is ambiguous. CDR1 and CDR2 (germline): SGHVS, FQNEAQ. The CDR3 sequence is 14 residues long. Trimming removed 2 bases at V and 1 base at J, with 5 bases between.

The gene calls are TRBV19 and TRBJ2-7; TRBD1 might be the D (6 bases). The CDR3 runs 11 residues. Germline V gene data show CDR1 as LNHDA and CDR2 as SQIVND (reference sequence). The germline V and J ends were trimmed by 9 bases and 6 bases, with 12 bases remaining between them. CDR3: CASGQGSEQYF. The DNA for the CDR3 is TGTGCCAGCGGGCAGGGGAGCGAGCAGTACTTC.

The CDR3 region has the DNA TGTGCCAGCAGCGGGGGGGGCAGGGGATCCTCTGGGGCCAACGTCCTGACTTTC. This encodes CASSGGGRGSSGANVLTF. The chain has TRBV9 and TRBJ2-6; TRBD2 might be the D (7 bases). V was trimmed by 3 bases and J by 0 bases, leaving 16 bases between them. Looked up from germline, CDR1 is SGDLS and CDR2 is YYNGEE. This CDR3 comprises 18 residues.

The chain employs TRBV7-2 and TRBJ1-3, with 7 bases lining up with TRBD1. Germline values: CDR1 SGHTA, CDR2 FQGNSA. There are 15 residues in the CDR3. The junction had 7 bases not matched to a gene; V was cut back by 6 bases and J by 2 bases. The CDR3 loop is CASRLPGGTGNTIYF. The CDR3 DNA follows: TGTGCCAGCAGATTACCAGGGGGGACTGGAAACACCATATATTTT.

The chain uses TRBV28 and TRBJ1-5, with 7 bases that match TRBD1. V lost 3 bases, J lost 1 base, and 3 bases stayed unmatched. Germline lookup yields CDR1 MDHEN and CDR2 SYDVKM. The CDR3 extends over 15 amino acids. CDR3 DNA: TGTGCCAGCAGTTTCCGGGACAGCAGCAATCAGCCCCAGCATTTT. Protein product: CASSFRDSSNQPQHF.

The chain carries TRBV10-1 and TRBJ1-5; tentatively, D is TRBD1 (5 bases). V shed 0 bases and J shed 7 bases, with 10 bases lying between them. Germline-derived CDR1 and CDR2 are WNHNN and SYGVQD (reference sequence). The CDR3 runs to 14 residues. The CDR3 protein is CASSESRGGQPQHF. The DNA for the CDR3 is TGCGCCAGCAGTGAGTCTAGGGGAGGGCAGCCCCAGCATTTT.

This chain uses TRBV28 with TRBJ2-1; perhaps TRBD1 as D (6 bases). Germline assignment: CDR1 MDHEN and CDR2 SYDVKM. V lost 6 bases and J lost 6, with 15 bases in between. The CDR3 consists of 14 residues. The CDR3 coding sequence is TGTGCCAGCAGGCGCAGAGGGACAAGCAATGAGCAGTTCTTC. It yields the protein CASRRRGTSNEQFF.

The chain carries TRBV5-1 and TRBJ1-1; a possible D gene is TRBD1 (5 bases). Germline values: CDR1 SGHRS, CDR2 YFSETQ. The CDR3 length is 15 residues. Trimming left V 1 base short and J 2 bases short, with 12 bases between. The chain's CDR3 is CASSLSGGINTEAFF. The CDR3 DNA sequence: TGCGCCAGCAGCTTGTCGGGGGGGATAAACACTGAAGCTTTCTTT.

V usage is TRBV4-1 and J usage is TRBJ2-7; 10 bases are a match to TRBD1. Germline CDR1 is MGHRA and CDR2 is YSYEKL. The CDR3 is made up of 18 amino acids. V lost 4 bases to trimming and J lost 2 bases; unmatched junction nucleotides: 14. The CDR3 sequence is CASSPKPTTGTGAYEQYF. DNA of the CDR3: TGCGCCAGCAGCCCCAAACCTACGACCGGGACAGGGGCCTACGAGCAGTACTTC.

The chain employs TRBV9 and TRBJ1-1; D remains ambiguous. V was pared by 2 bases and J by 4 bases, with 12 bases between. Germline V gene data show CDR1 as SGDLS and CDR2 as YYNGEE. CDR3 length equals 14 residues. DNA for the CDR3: TGTGCCAGCAGCGTCGACCAAGGAGCCACTGAAGCTTTCTTT. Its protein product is CASSVDQGATEAFF.

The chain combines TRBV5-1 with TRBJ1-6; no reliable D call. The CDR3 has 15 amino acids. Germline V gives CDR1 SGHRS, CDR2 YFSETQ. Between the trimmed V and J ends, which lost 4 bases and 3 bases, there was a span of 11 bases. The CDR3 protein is CASSHRDVYNSPLHF. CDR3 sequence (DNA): TGCGCCAGCAGCCACCGGGATGTCTATAATTCACCCCTCCACTTT.

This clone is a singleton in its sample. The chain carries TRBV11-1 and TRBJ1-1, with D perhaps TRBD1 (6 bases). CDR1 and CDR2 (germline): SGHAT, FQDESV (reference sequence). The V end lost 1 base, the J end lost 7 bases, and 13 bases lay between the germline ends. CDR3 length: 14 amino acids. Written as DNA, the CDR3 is TGTGCCAGCAGCTTAGGGACAGAGATGTATGAAGCTTTCTTT. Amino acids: CASSLGTEMYEAFF.

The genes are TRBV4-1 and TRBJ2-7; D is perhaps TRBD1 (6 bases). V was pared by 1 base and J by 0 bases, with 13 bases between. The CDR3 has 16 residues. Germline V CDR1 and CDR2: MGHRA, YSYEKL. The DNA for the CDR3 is TGCGCCAGCAGCCAAGGGCAGGGGCCGAGCTCCTACGAGCAGTACTTC. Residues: CASSQGQGPSSYEQYF.

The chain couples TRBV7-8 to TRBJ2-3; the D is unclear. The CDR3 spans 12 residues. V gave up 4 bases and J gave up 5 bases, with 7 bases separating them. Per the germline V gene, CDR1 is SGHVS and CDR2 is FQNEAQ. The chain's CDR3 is CASSSSGDTQYF. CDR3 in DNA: TGTGCCAGCAGCTCTTCGGGAGATACGCAGTATTTT.

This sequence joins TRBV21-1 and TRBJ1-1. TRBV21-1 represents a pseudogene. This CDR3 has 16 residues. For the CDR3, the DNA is TGTGCCAGCAGCAAACGGCGGGGCGGGGGGGACACTGAAGCTTTCTTT. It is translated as CASSKRRGGGDTEAFF.

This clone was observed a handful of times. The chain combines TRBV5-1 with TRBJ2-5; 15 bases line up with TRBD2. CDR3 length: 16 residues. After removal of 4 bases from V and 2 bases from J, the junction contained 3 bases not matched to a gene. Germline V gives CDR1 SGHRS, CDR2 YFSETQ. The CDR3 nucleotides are TGCGCCAGCAGCCTCGGACTAGCGGGGGGGCAAGAGACCCAGTACTTC. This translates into CASSLGLAGGQETQYF.

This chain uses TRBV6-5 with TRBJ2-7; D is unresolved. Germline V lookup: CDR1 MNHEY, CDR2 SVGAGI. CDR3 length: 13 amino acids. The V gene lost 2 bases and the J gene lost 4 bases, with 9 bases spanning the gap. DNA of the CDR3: TGTGCCAGCAGTTACGTCCGCGAATACGAGCAGTACTTC. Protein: CASSYVREYEQYF.

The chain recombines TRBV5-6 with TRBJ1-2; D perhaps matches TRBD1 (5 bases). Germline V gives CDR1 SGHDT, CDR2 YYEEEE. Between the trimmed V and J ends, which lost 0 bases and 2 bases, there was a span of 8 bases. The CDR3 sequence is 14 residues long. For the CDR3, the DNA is TGTGCCAGCAGCTTGGGACAGCAAAACTATGGCTACACCTTC. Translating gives CASSLGQQNYGYTF. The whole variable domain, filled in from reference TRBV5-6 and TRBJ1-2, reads DAGVTQSPTHLIKTRGQQVTLRCSPKSGHDTVSWYQQALGQGPQFIFQYYEEEERQRGNFPDRFSGHQFPNYSSELNVNALLLGDSALYLCASSLGQQNYGYTFGSGTRLTVV.

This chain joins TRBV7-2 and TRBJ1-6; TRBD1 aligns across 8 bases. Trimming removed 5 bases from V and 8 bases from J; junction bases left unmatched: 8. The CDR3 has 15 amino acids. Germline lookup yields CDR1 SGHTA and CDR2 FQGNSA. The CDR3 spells CASSPGQGLDSPLHF. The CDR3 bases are TGTGCCAGCAGCCCCGGACAGGGACTGGATTCACCCCTCCACTTT.

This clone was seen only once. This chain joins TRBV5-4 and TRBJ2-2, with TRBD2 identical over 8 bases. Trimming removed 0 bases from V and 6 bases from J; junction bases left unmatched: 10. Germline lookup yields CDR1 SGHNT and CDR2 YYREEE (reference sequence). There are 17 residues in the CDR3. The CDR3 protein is CASSLVGRLASAGELFF. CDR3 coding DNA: TGTGCCAGCAGCTTGGTGGGGCGACTAGCGTCTGCCGGGGAGCTGTTTTTT.

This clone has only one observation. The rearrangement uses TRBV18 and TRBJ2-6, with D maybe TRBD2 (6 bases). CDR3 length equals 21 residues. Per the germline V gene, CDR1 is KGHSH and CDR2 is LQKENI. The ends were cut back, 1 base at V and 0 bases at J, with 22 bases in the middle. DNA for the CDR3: TGTGCCAGCTCACCACAGATGGCGGGGAACTCCGCGTTCTCTGGGGCCAACGTCCTGACTTTC. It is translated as CASSPQMAGNSAFSGANVLTF.

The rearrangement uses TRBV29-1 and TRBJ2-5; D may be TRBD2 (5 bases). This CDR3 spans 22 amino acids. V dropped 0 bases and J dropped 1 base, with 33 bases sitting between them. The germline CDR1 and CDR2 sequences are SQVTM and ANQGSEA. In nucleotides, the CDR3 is TGCAGCGTTGAAGATCCCGGGCAGAGACGGGGTCATGGGGAAACGTCCCAAGAGACCCAGTACTTC. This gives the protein CSVEDPGQRRGHGETSQETQYF.

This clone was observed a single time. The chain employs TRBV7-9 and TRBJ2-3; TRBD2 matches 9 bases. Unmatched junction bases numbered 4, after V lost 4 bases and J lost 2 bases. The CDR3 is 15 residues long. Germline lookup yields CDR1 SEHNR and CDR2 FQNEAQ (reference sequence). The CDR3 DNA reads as TGTGCCAGCAGCTCGGGACTAGCCCACACAGATACGCAGTATTTT. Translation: CASSSGLAHTDTQYF.

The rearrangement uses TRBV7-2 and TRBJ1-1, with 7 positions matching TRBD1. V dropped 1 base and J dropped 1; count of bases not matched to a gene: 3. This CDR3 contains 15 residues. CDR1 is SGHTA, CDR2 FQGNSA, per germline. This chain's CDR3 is CASSLVQGENTEAFF. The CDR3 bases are TGTGCCAGCAGCTTAGTTCAGGGGGAGAACACTGAAGCTTTCTTT.

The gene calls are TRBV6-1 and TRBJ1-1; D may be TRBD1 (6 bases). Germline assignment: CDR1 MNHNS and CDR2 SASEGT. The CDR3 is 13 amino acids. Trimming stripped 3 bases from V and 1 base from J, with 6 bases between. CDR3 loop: CASSDRGNTEAFF. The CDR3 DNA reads TGTGCCAGCAGTGACAGGGGGAACACTGAAGCTTTCTTT.